The 32 T cell receptor beta chains reported below all come from one sample, sequenced in a study of metastatic and nonmetastatic thyroid tumors. MiXCR re-clonotyped the PCR reads for TCRdb. The sample has about 5,000 clones, 25% to 35% seen once. Thyroid surgery took place with no prior treatment in any patient. The sample taken for sequencing was adjacent normal tissue. These receptors were collected from a female donor with papillary thyroid cancer or a benign thyroid nodule (not recorded which). Some clones in this sample may be carry-over from other donors' samples.

This clone is judged medium-sized (0.01 to 0.1%). This chain joins TRBV4-1 and TRBJ1-4; D unclear. The CDR3 covers 15 residues. Germline lookup yields CDR1 MGHRA and CDR2 YSYEKL. Trimming cost V 1 base and J 4 bases, with 10 bases left between them. The CDR3 is CASSQAAGYNEKLFF. The CDR3 DNA follows: TGCGCCAGCAGCCAAGCGGCAGGCTATAATGAAAAACTGTTTTTT.

This clone is medium-sized within its sample. The chain links TRBV28 to TRBJ2-7; D ambiguous. Germline CDR1 and CDR2: MDHEN and SYDVKM. The CDR3 sequence is 12 residues long. V was pared by 1 base and J by 3 bases, with 4 bases between. CDR3 region: CASSLSNYEQYF. The CDR3 DNA reads as TGTGCCAGCAGTTTATCAAACTACGAGCAGTACTTC.

This sequence joins TRBV7-2 and TRBJ2-3; the D call may be TRBD1 or TRBD2 (5 bases each). Germline V gene sequence: CDR1 SGHTA, CDR2 FQGNSA. V was trimmed by 5 bases and J by 11 bases, leaving 17 bases between them. The CDR3 sequence is 13 residues long. CDR3 amino acids: CASSLNPGRQQYF. CDR3 DNA sequence: TGTGCCAGCAGCCTTAATCCGGGACGACAGCAGTATTTT.

By proportion, this clone is medium-sized. The V call is TRBV2, the J call TRBJ2-1; TRBD2 is a possible D gene (5 bases). The V gene's germline CDR1 is SNHLY and CDR2 FYNNEI. Trimming pared 4 bases from V and 2 bases from J, leaving 21 bases between. CDR3 length equals 18 residues. The CDR3 protein is CASSVSSREIRTYNEQFF. In nucleotides, the CDR3 is TGTGCCAGCAGTGTGTCTTCTAGGGAGATCAGGACCTACAATGAGCAGTTCTTC. Full variable domain (remainder filled in from reference TRBV2 and TRBJ2-1): EPEVTQTPSHQVTQMGQEVILRCVPISNHLYFYWYRQILGQKVEFLVSFYNNEISEKSEIFDDQFSVERPDGSNFTLKIRSTKLEDSAMYFCASSVSSREIRTYNEQFFGPGTRLTVL.

By sample share, this clone is medium-sized. This chain links TRBV9 with TRBJ2-1, with 8 bases aligning to TRBD2. Losses at the gene ends were 6 bases for V and 6 bases for J; bases not matched to a gene: 14. Looked up from germline, CDR1 is SGDLS and CDR2 is YYNGEE. The CDR3 totals 16 residues. For the CDR3, the DNA is TGTGCCAGCAACAAAGGCACGGCGGGAGGACGCAATGAGCAGTTCTTC. This gives the protein CASNKGTAGGRNEQFF. Complete variable domain (other parts from reference TRBV9 and TRBJ2-1): DSGVTQTPKHLITATGQRVTLRCSPRSGDLSVYWYQQSLDQGLQFLIQYYNGEERAKGNILERFSAQQFPDLHSELNLSSLELGDSALYFCASNKGTAGGRNEQFFGPGTRLTVL.

The J gene is TRBJ2-2, the V gene TRBV4-2; no reliable D call. Trimming removed 0 bases from V and 7 bases from J, with 3 bases in between. The CDR3 loop spans 12 amino acids. CDR1 LGHNA and CDR2 YNFKEQ come from the germline V gene. The CDR3: CASSQDDGELFF. For the CDR3, the DNA is TGTGCCAGCAGCCAAGATGACGGGGAGCTGTTTTTT.

This clone was found a few times. This could be a read error, since a much larger clone is one nucleotide away. The V and J genes are TRBV9 and TRBJ1-2; no firm D call. CDR1 SGDLS and CDR2 YYNGEE come from the germline V gene. The V and J ends lost 3 bases and 7 bases respectively, with 10 bases between them. The CDR3 is made up of 12 amino acids. The CDR3 loop is CASSEEDGGYTF. The CDR3 DNA reads as TGTGCCAGCAGCGAAGAGGACGGTGGCTACACCTTC.

A note on this clone: Here the CDR3 omits its conserved ending phenylalanine or tryptophan, so a read error is the likely source. The chain links TRBV13 to TRBJ2-1; perhaps TRBD1 as D (6 bases). Trimming removed 5 bases from V and 0 bases from J, with 14 bases in between. The CDR3 extends over 16 amino acids. CDR1 and CDR2 (germline): PRHDT, FYEKMQ (reference sequence). The DNA of the CDR3 is TGTGCCAGCAGCGACCCAGGGGAAGGCTCCTACAATGAGCAGTTCTCC. Translating it yields CASSDPGEGSYNEQFS.

This chain links TRBV11-3 with TRBJ2-3; D tentatively fits TRBD1 or TRBD2 (5 bases each). There are 13 residues in the CDR3. V dropped 6 bases and J dropped 12 bases, with 19 bases sitting between them. CDR1 and CDR2 (germline): SGHNT, YENEEA. DNA for the CDR3: TGTGCCAGCAGGATCCCCCCGGGGACGAGCCAGTATTTT. Translation gives CASRIPPGTSQYF. The entire variable domain, with the rest obtained from reference TRBV11-3 and TRBJ2-3, is as follows: EAGVVQSPRYKIIEKKQPVAFWCNPISGHNTLYWYLQNLGQGPELLIRYENEEAVDDSQLPKDRFSAERLKGVDSTLKIQPAELGDSAVYLCASRIPPGTSQYFGPGTRLTVL.

This clone has just a few counts. At one boundary the junction diverges from the germline segment, which might be a read error. The chain recombines TRBV28 with TRBJ1-2, with unresolved D. CDR3 length: 9 residues. CDR1 and CDR2 from the germline V gene are MDHEN and SYDVKM. The CDR3 DNA reads TGCTCCCCGTGTTATGGCTACGCCTTC. This sequence encodes CSPCYGYAF.

This clone was seen repeatedly, ten times or more. The J gene is TRBJ1-1, the V gene TRBV29-1, with D hard to call. The germline V gene has CDR1 SQVTM and CDR2 ANQGSEA. V gave up 6 bases and J gave up 2 bases, with 10 bases separating them. The CDR3 spans 12 residues. CDR3 residues: CSVMPGNTEAFF. The CDR3 nucleotides read TGCAGCGTCATGCCCGGCAACACTGAAGCTTTCTTT. The full variable domain, completed using reference TRBV29-1 and TRBJ1-1, is SAVISQKPSRDICQRGTSLTIQCQVDSQVTMMFWYRQQPGQSLTLIATANQGSEATYESGFVIDKFPISRPNLTFSTLTVSNMSPEDSSIYLCSVMPGNTEAFFGQGTRLTVV.

This clone occurred a few times. The gene calls are TRBV5-1 and TRBJ2-7; D uncertain. The V and J ends lost 3 bases and 7 bases respectively, with 11 bases between them. The CDR3 is made up of 12 amino acids. The germline gives CDR1 SGHRS, CDR2 YFSETQ. The CDR3 here is CASSSDSLEQYF. Here the CDR3 DNA reads TGCGCCAGCAGCTCAGATAGTTTGGAGCAGTACTTC.

Within the sample, this clone is medium-sized. The V gene is TRBV28, the J gene TRBJ1-2; D unclear. Looked up from germline, CDR1 is MDHEN and CDR2 is SYDVKM. The CDR3 covers 12 residues. Between the trimmed V and J ends, which lost 7 bases and 4 bases, there was a span of 10 bases. CDR3 sequence: CASKMELYGYTF. DNA of the CDR3: TGTGCCAGCAAAATGGAACTCTATGGCTACACCTTC.

This clone has ten or more counts. The chain carries TRBV4-3 and TRBJ1-3, with D unclear. The CDR3 loop spans 16 amino acids. Between the trimmed V and J ends, which lost 0 bases and 0 bases, there was a span of 9 bases. Per the germline V gene, CDR1 is LGHNA and CDR2 is YSLEER. The CDR3: CASSQDLTTSGNTIYF. The CDR3, as DNA: TGCGCCAGCAGCCAAGACCTTACAACCTCTGGAAACACCATATATTTT.

This clone ranks as medium-sized. The chain recombines TRBV20-1 with TRBJ2-4, with 12 bases lining up with TRBD2. Germline CDR1 is DFQATT and CDR2 is SNEGSKA (reference sequence). The CDR3 totals 16 residues. V lost 3 bases, J lost 0 bases, and 3 bases stayed unmatched. Here the CDR3 reads CSASGGLAGAKNIQYF. CDR3 nucleotides: TGCAGTGCTAGTGGGGGACTAGCGGGAGCCAAAAACATTCAGTACTTC.

V gene TRBV7-9 combines with J gene TRBJ2-7, with 9 bases lining up with TRBD2. V lost 5 bases to trimming and J lost 3 bases; unmatched junction nucleotides: 5. The germline gives CDR1 SEHNR, CDR2 FQNEAQ (reference sequence). The CDR3 has 14 amino acids. DNA for the CDR3: TGTGCCAGCAGCGACTCACTAGCGGGCTACGAGCAGTACTTC. Translation gives CASSDSLAGYEQYF. The whole variable domain, filled in from reference TRBV7-9 and TRBJ2-7, reads DTGVSQNPRHKITKRGQNVTFRCDPISEHNRLYWYRQTLGQGPEFLTYFQNEAQLEKSRLLSDRFSAERPKGSFSTLEIQRTEQGDSAMYLCASSDSLAGYEQYFGPGTRLTVT.

In its sample, this clone was seen a few times. The chain joins TRBV9 to TRBJ1-2; D call uncertain. The germline gives CDR1 SGDLS, CDR2 YYNGEE. The CDR3 extends over 13 amino acids. V lost 2 bases and J 8 bases, leaving 13 bases between the germline ends. The CDR3 DNA reads as TGTGCCAGCAGCGTCTCGGGTGGAGGGGGCTACACCTTC. Its translation: CASSVSGGGGYTF.

By share of the sample, this clone is medium-sized. The chain carries TRBV5-1 and TRBJ2-1, with TRBD2 as a possible D gene (5 bases). V lost 4 bases and J lost 9, with 11 bases in between. The CDR3 has 12 amino acids. The germline V gene encodes CDR1 SGHRS and CDR2 YFSETQ. DNA for the CDR3: TGCGCCAGCAGCAATGACTACTTTGAGCAGTTCTTC. Protein product: CASSNDYFEQFF. Full variable domain (missing parts from reference TRBV5-1 and TRBJ2-1): KAGVTQTPRYLIKTRGQQVTLSCSPISGHRSVSWYQQTPGQGLQFLFEYFSETQRNKGNFPGRFSGRQFSNSRSEMNVSTLELGDSALYLCASSNDYFEQFFGPGTRLTVL.

Sample share makes this clone medium-sized (0.01 to 0.1%). The V call is TRBV7-3, the J call TRBJ2-3; D is unresolved. The V end lost 7 bases, the J end lost 0 bases, and 8 bases lay between the germline ends. Looked up from germline, CDR1 is SGHTA and CDR2 is FQGTGA. There are 13 residues in the CDR3. The CDR3 loop reads CASTRASTDTQYF. The CDR3 DNA is TGTGCCAGCACCCGGGCGAGCACAGATACGCAGTATTTT.

This clone occurred many times. The chain employs TRBV6-2 or TRBV6-3 and TRBJ2-7; 9 positions match TRBD2. V gave up 6 bases and J gave up 0 bases; unmatched junction bases: 9. CDR1 MNHEY and CDR2 SVGEGT come from the germline V gene. This CDR3 comprises 16 residues. The CDR3 region is CASSRLAAQFSYEQYF. In DNA form, the CDR3 reads TGTGCCAGCAGCCGACTAGCGGCCCAATTCTCCTACGAGCAGTACTTC.

The V call is TRBV11-2, the J call TRBJ1-2; 8 positions agree with TRBD1. This CDR3 region has 16 residues. The V gene's germline CDR1 is SGHAT and CDR2 FQNNGV. Trimming at V came to 2 bases and at J to 2 bases, leaving 7 bases not matched to a gene. CDR3 bases: TGTGCCAGCAGCTTACAATCATCAGGGGGCAACTATGGCTACACCTTC. It is translated as CASSLQSSGGNYGYTF.

This clone was counted a few times. The chain employs TRBV6-1 and TRBJ1-2; 10 nucleotides agree with TRBD1. There are 15 residues in the CDR3. Germline V lookup: CDR1 MNHNS, CDR2 SASEGT. V trimming: 5 bases; J trimming: 2 bases; junction bases outside the gene matches: 5. The CDR3 region has the DNA TGTGCCAGCAGTAACCGACAGGGGGCAAACTATGGCTACACCTTC. It specifies CASSNRQGANYGYTF.

This clone rates as medium-sized. The chain joins TRBV20-1 to TRBJ2-5, with TRBD2 identical over 10 bases. The CDR3 runs to 14 residues. J gave up 5 bases and V 6 bases, and 9 bases lay outside the gene matches. Germline CDR1 is DFQATT and CDR2 is SNEGSKA (reference sequence). The DNA for the CDR3 is TGCAGTGCAACCCTAGCGGGAGTATACGAGACCCAGTACTTC. It translates to CSATLAGVYETQYF.

The chain recombines TRBV27 with TRBJ2-4, with 11 bases fitting TRBD1. There are 14 residues in the CDR3. V lost 6 bases and J lost 9; bases outside the gene matches: 7. In germline, CDR1 is MNHEY, CDR2 SMNVEV (reference sequence). CDR3 protein: CASSSTGTGGIQYF. CDR3 DNA: TGTGCCAGCAGCTCGACCGGGACAGGGGGCATTCAGTACTTC.

CDR3 sequence reads: CASSSGDREGSQPQHF. The CDR3, as DNA: TGTGCCAGCAGTTCGGGGGACAGGGAGGGGAGTCAGCCCCAGCATTTT. The rearrangement uses TRBV6-5 and TRBJ1-5; 9 nucleotides match TRBD1. Germline V gene data show CDR1 as MNHEY and CDR2 as SVGAGI. The CDR3 runs 16 residues. J was trimmed by 6 bases and V by 4 bases; bases with no gene match: 10.

By share, this clone counts as medium-sized. V is TRBV19 and J is TRBJ1-4; D gene ambiguous. Trimming took 3 bases from V and 6 from J, leaving 11 bases between them. This CDR3 contains 14 residues. Per the germline V gene, CDR1 is LNHDA and CDR2 is SQIVND (reference sequence). The CDR3 DNA sequence: TGTGCCAGTAGTATCTGGATATCCGATGAAAAACTGTTTTTT. It yields the protein CASSIWISDEKLFF. The entire variable domain, with the rest obtained from reference TRBV19 and TRBJ1-4, is as follows: DGGITQSPKYLFRKEGQNVTLSCEQNLNHDAMYWYRQDPGQGLRLIYYSQIVNDFQKGDIAEGYSVSREKKESFPLTVTSAQKNPTAFYLCASSIWISDEKLFFGSGTQLSVL.

This clone has more than one count but fewer than ten. This chain connects TRBV7-1 to TRBJ2-3; 8 nucleotides match TRBD2. TRBV7-1 is reported as an ORF; its role is uncertain. The CDR3 loop spans 19 amino acids. With 2 bases clipped from V and 4 bases from J, the junction kept 17 bases outside the gene matches. CDR3 region: CASSSPRTGGRSMADTQYF. CDR3 coding DNA: TGTGCCAGCAGCTCACCCCGGACTGGCGGGAGGTCCATGGCAGATACGCAGTATTTT.

This chain connects TRBV6-1 to TRBJ1-2; perhaps TRBD1 as D (5 bases). Germline V lookup: CDR1 MNHNS, CDR2 SASEGT. V was clipped by 6 bases and J by 5 bases, with 7 bases between them. This CDR3 is built from 11 residues. For the CDR3, the DNA is TGTGCCAGCAGCCCAGGGTATGGCTACACCTTC. Translated: CASSPGYGYTF.

This clone was recorded a few times. The CDR3 loop reads CASSSPGGFSSYNSPLHF. The CDR3 DNA reads TGTGCCAGCAGCTCCCCAGGCGGCTTCAGCTCCTATAATTCACCCCTCCACTTT. The chain recombines TRBV11-2 with TRBJ1-6; D is undetermined. Trimming shortened V by 4 bases and J by 0 bases, and 16 bases separated the two germline ends. Germline CDR1 is SGHAT and CDR2 is FQNNGV. CDR3 size: 18 residues.

The chain's CDR3 is CASLGGGERTEAFF. CDR3 sequence (DNA): TGTGCCAGCCTCGGTGGGGGAGAGAGGACTGAAGCTTTCTTT. The chain recombines TRBV6-1 with TRBJ1-1; D may be TRBD1 (5 bases). Germline V gene data show CDR1 as MNHNS and CDR2 as SASEGT. The V gene lost 8 bases and the J gene lost 5 bases, with 18 bases spanning the gap. The length of the CDR3 is 14 residues.

The CDR3 spells CASSLIAGFYNEQFF. The DNA for the CDR3 is TGCGCCAGCAGCTTGATAGCGGGATTCTACAATGAGCAGTTCTTC. This chain connects TRBV5-1 to TRBJ2-1, with TRBD2 matching over 8 bases. After removal of 1 base from V and 3 bases from J, the junction contained 3 bases not matched to a gene. From germline, CDR1 is SGHRS and CDR2 YFSETQ. There are 15 residues in the CDR3.

This rearrangement joins TRBV12-3 or TRBV12-4 to TRBJ1-1, with unresolved D. With 2 bases removed from V and 6 bases from J, the gap between germline ends came to 13 bases. This CDR3 has 14 amino acids. CDR3 bases: TGTGCCAGCAGTTTAATAAGTGGAGGTTCTGAAGCTTTCTTT. The encoded protein is CASSLISGGSEAFF.